Each of the 20 T cell receptor beta chains below was sequenced from the same sample in a study of low-dose radiotherapy and immunotherapy resistance in tumors (dated by TCRdb to between 2021 and 2024). Reading the label with the study, this specimen's time point is: before trial treatment. Sequencing was carried out with an Illumina HiSeq 2500. To make first-strand cDNA, Superscript III was used along with a set of TRAV- and TRBV-specific primers so that both the TCRalpha and TCRbeta chains were covered. An approximately 19-cycle PCR with Phusion amplified the TCRs, pairing a constant-region primer with the adapter that was attached to the V primers. TCRdb trimmed public reads at Q25 via fastp, called clones via MiXCR and kept in-frame beta chains. Rows merge per CDR3 protein into single entries with the most common DNA and genes. In all, the sample holds 65,000 to 90,000 distinct CDR3 sequences, and approximately 20% of those were seen once. The ten largest clones add up to 5% to 7% of the sample.

Here the sequenced sample was PBMCs, taken before treatment. The receptors stem from a male donor with prostate cancer.

This clonotype was observed at least ten times. The chain links TRBV12-3 or TRBV12-4 to TRBJ2-2; D remains ambiguous. Trimming removed 2 bases from V and 6 bases from J, with 1 base in between. CDR3 length: 11 amino acids. CDR3 in amino acids: CASSLSGELFF. DNA of the CDR3: TGTGCCAGCAGTTTATCCGGGGAGCTGTTTTTT.

Comments on this clonotype: This probably arose from a read error, given a far larger clone one base away. V gene TRBV27 combines with J gene TRBJ2-2; TRBD1 matches at 9 bases. The CDR3 runs to 19 residues. The germline V gene has CDR1 MNHEY and CDR2 SMNVEV (reference sequence). V was pared by 8 bases and J by 1 base, with 17 bases of the junction left unmatched. The CDR3: CASGLGQGKSYWNTGELFF. As DNA, the CDR3 is TGTGCCAGCGGCTTAGGACAGGGGAAGTCGTACTGGAACACCGGGGAGCTGTTTTTT.

This clonotype was seen repeatedly, ten times or more. CDR3 amino acids: CASSYRVLEQYF. The DNA for the CDR3 is TGTGCCAGCAGTTACAGGGTCCTCGAGCAGTACTTC. J is TRBJ2-7 and V is TRBV2; D is perhaps TRBD1 (6 bases). From germline, CDR1 is SNHLY and CDR2 FYNNEI. The CDR3 consists of 12 residues. The V end was cut by 5 bases, the J end by 6 bases, with 11 bases between.

This clonotype was picked up many times. The chain couples TRBV7-6 to TRBJ2-2, with TRBD2 as a possible D gene (6 bases). The CDR3 loop spans 20 amino acids. Germline V gene lookup returns CDR1 SGHVS and CDR2 FNYEAQ. V was shortened by 2 bases and J by 0 bases, with 22 bases between the two germline ends. CDR3 nucleotide sequence: TGTGCCAGCAGCTTACCGAGGGATCCGGGACTTGCTACGAACACCGGGGAGCTGTTTTTT. Translation: CASSLPRDPGLATNTGELFF.

The chain uses TRBV4-1 and TRBJ2-7, with 8 bases fitting TRBD2. The CDR3 runs to 16 residues. Looked up from germline, CDR1 is MGHRA and CDR2 is YSYEKL. Trimming removed 1 base from V and 5 bases from J; junction bases left unmatched: 10. In DNA, the CDR3 is TGCGCCAGCAGCCAAGCTGCCGGAGCGGGAGAGGACGAGCAGTACTTC. Encoded protein: CASSQAAGAGEDEQYF.

The CDR3 DNA reads TGTGCCACCGACACCACCCTTGTCCAGGAGCAGTTCTTC. Translation gives CATDTTLVQEQFF. This rearrangement joins TRBV24-1 to TRBJ2-1; D not certain. The CDR3 spans 13 residues. The germline CDR1 and CDR2 sequences are KGHDR and SFDVKD. V lost 9 bases to trimming and J lost 10 bases, with 18 bases between them.

At least ten counts were recorded for this clonotype. The chain recombines TRBV20-1 with TRBJ2-2, with no clear D. V was cut by 0 bases and J by 3 bases, with 14 bases left in between. Germline loops: CDR1 DFQATT, CDR2 SNEGSKA (reference sequence). CDR3 length equals 16 residues. CDR3 nucleotides: TGCAGTGCTAGAGATCTGAGAGAGTCCTACACCGGGGAGCTGTTTTTT. Its protein product is CSARDLRESYTGELFF.

There are many counts of this clonotype. The rearrangement uses TRBV3-1 and TRBJ1-3; 8 nucleotides match TRBD1. V lost 5 bases to trimming and J lost 4 bases; unmatched junction nucleotides: 10. Germline values: CDR1 LGHDT, CDR2 YNNKEL (reference sequence). CDR3 length: 16 amino acids. The CDR3 DNA sequence: TGTGCCAGCAGCTCGACAGGGGTCGATTCGGGAAACACCATATATTTT. This sequence encodes CASSSTGVDSGNTIYF.

The sample holds many counts of this clonotype. The chain carries TRBV20-1 and TRBJ2-5; D could derive from TRBD1 or TRBD2 (7 bases each). CDR3 length equals 16 residues. Trimming shortened V by 3 bases and J by 5 bases, and 22 bases separated the two germline ends. The germline V gene has CDR1 DFQATT and CDR2 SNEGSKA (reference sequence). The CDR3 reads CSARDRFGGVGETQYF. Here the CDR3 DNA reads TGCAGTGCTAGGGACAGGTTTGGGGGGGTGGGGGAGACCCAGTACTTC.

This clonotype was found many times. The chain joins TRBV29-1 to TRBJ1-2, with 10 bases identical to TRBD1. This CDR3 contains 13 residues. The germline V gene encodes CDR1 SQVTM and CDR2 ANQGSEA. The trim removed 6 bases at V and 3 bases at J, leaving 4 bases unmatched. The CDR3 nucleotides are TGCAGCGTAGGACAGGGGGGCTACTATGGCTACACCTTC. It yields the protein CSVGQGGYYGYTF. The full variable domain, with the rest looked up from reference TRBV29-1 and TRBJ1-2, is SAVISQKPSRDICQRGTSLTIQCQVDSQVTMMFWYRQQPGQSLTLIATANQGSEATYESGFVIDKFPISRPNLTFSTLTVSNMSPEDSSIYLCSVGQGGYYGYTFGSGTRLTVV.

In this sample, this clonotype turned up a few times. The chain is built from TRBV27 and TRBJ2-7; D gene ambiguous. CDR1 MNHEY and CDR2 SMNVEV come from the germline V gene (reference sequence). The germline V and J ends were trimmed by 2 bases and 1 base, with 9 bases remaining between them. There are 14 residues in the CDR3. The CDR3 sequence: CASSLIGSSYEQYF. CDR3 sequence (DNA): TGTGCCAGCAGTTTAATTGGCTCGTCCTACGAGCAGTACTTC.

At least ten counts were recorded for this clonotype. The chain joins TRBV3-1 to TRBJ1-4; unclear D gene. From germline, CDR1 is LGHDT and CDR2 YNNKEL (reference sequence). V was cut by 8 bases and J by 5 bases, with 6 bases left in between. CDR3 length equals 11 residues. The CDR3 DNA follows: TGTGCCAGCCCTTCCAATGAAAAACTGTTTTTT. Translation gives CASPSNEKLFF.

This clonotype was observed a few times. The CDR3: CASSARENYGYTF. The CDR3 nucleotides read TGTGCCAGCAGTGCTAGGGAAAACTATGGCTACACCTTC. The chain couples TRBV6-5 to TRBJ1-2; D gene uncertain. CDR1 is MNHEY and CDR2 is SVGAGI in the germline V gene. V lost 5 bases to trimming and J lost 2 bases, with 9 bases between them. The CDR3 totals 13 residues.

The chain couples TRBV11-2 to TRBJ2-5; a possible D gene is TRBD2 (6 bases). CDR3 size: 13 residues. Trimming shortened V by 4 bases and J by 5 bases, and 11 bases separated the two germline ends. The germline V gene has CDR1 SGHAT and CDR2 FQNNGV. The DNA for the CDR3 is TGTGCCAGCAGCTGGAGGGGAGTGGAGACCCAGTACTTC. Amino acids: CASSWRGVETQYF.

This clonotype came up many times. The V and J genes are TRBV5-1 and TRBJ2-7; D is perhaps TRBD2 (5 bases). V gave up 4 bases and J gave up 5 bases, with 7 bases separating them. CDR3 length equals 11 residues. Germline V CDR1 and CDR2: SGHRS, YFSETQ. The CDR3 sequence is CASSTGDEQYF. The CDR3 region has the DNA TGCGCCAGCAGCACCGGGGACGAGCAGTACTTC.

This clonotype was counted many times. This chain links TRBV6-2 or TRBV6-3 with TRBJ2-6; D is uncertain. The germline CDR1 and CDR2 sequences are MNHEY and SVGEGT. The CDR3 extends over 15 amino acids. V lost 5 bases and J 0 bases, leaving 8 bases between the germline ends. CDR3 sequence reads: CASSKRDSGANVLTF. In nucleotides, the CDR3 is TGTGCCAGCAGTAAAAGGGACTCTGGGGCCAACGTCCTGACTTTC.

This clonotype came up many times. The J gene is TRBJ1-1, the V gene TRBV7-2; D unclear. Trimming took 2 bases from V and 2 from J, leaving 9 bases between them. This CDR3 is 14 amino acids long. Germline V gene data show CDR1 as SGHTA and CDR2 as FQGNSA. CDR3 protein: CASSLSPRNTEAFF. Written as DNA, the CDR3 is TGTGCCAGCAGCTTATCCCCGCGTAACACTGAAGCTTTCTTT. The full variable domain, rest sourced from reference TRBV7-2 and TRBJ1-1, is GAGVSQSPSNKVTEKGKDVELRCDPISGHTALYWYRQSLGQGLEFLIYFQGNSAPDKSGLPSDRFSAERTGGSVSTLTIQRTQQEDSAVYLCASSLSPRNTEAFFGQGTRLTVV.

This clonotype has ten or more counts. The V call is TRBV30, the J call TRBJ2-3, with TRBD2 as a possible D gene (7 bases). This CDR3 comprises 16 residues. Germline assignment: CDR1 GTSNPN and CDR2 SVGIG (reference sequence). Trimming took 2 bases from V and 2 from J, leaving 17 bases between them. The CDR3 sequence is CAWSPLFGGATDTQYF. The CDR3 coding sequence is TGTGCCTGGAGTCCGCTGTTTGGGGGGGCCACAGATACGCAGTATTTT.

The DNA of the CDR3 is TGCGCCAGCAGCCTCGGGACAATGCGAGAGCAGTACTTC. Translated, it gives CASSLGTMREQYF. The V and J genes are TRBV5-1 and TRBJ2-7, with D tentatively TRBD1 (6 bases). The CDR3 has 13 residues. Germline loops: CDR1 SGHRS, CDR2 YFSETQ. Trimming removed 4 bases at V and 7 bases at J, with 15 bases between. Variable domain in full (rest from reference TRBV5-1 and TRBJ2-7): KAGVTQTPRYLIKTRGQQVTLSCSPISGHRSVSWYQQTPGQGLQFLFEYFSETQRNKGNFPGRFSGRQFSNSRSEMNVSTLELGDSALYLCASSLGTMREQYFGPGTRLTVT.

The chain carries TRBV7-2 and TRBJ2-7, with 8 nucleotides matching TRBD2. The CDR3 contains 16 residues. Trimming removed 2 bases from V and 2 bases from J; junction bases left unmatched: 8. The germline gives CDR1 SGHTA, CDR2 FQGNSA. In nucleotides, the CDR3 is TGTGCCAGCAGCTTATTACCTGTGGGACTAGCCTACGAGCAGTACTTC. This gives the protein CASSLLPVGLAYEQYF.